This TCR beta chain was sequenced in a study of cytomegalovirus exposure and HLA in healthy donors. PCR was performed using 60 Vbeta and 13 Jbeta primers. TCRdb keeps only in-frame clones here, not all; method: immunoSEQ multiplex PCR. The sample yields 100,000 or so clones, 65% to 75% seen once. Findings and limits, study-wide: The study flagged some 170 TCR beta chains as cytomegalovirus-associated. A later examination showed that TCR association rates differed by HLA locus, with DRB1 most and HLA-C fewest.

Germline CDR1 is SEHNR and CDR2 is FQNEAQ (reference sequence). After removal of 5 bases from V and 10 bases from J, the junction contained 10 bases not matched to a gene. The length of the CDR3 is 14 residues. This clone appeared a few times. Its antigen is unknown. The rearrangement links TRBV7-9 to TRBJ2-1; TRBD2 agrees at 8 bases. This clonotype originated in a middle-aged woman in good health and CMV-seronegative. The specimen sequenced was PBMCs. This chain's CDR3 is CASSPVKTGGEQFF. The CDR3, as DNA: TGTGCCAGCAGCCCGGTGAAGACGGGGGGGGAGCAGTTCTTC.